This T cell receptor (beta chain) was retrieved from a study of human T cells and chemical hapten exposure. Study-level information: Upper inner arm skin measuring approximately 2 cm by approximately 2 cm received 2% DPC for sensitization. Patients, largely female, had alopecia areata, totalis or universalis.

Points from the study as a whole: PT1 expanded TCR counts correlated positively with patch test score.

Time point reported: pre-sensitization, week 0. Treatment described: therapeutic diphenylcyclopropenone sensitization with weekly scalp DPC. This clonotype was seen ten or more times. Its antigen remains unidentified. CDR1 is SGHTA, CDR2 FQGNSA, per germline. The length of the CDR3 is 17 residues. V was trimmed by 1 base and J by 2 bases, leaving 16 bases between them. Via MiXCR, TCRdb re-called the RACE reads, giving one row per CDR3 protein. Among about 290,000 distinct CDR3 sequences listed, approximately 7.5% were seen once. The chain has TRBV7-2 and TRBJ2-3; either TRBD1 or TRBD2 may supply D (5 bases each). The source material was whole blood, sampled in connection with sensitization to the hapten diphenylcyclopropenone (DPC). The TCR comes from a man aged 18 to 29 with alopecia areata. Some clones in this sample may be carry-over from other donors' samples. This CDR3 reads CASSLVSGTRLTDTQYF. CDR3 in DNA: TGTGCCAGCAGCTTAGTGTCGGGGACCAGGCTCACAGATACGCAGTATTTT.